The 8 T cell receptor beta chains below were found in one sample sequenced in a study of OX40 agonist ivuxolimab in advanced cancers. Data came from immunoSEQ multiplex PCR; TCRdb stores just in-frame clones and leaves some out. Seen here are tens of thousands of clones, around 81% observed once, and the top ten hold roughly 21%. Sequenced here: CD4+ or CD8+ T cells sorted from blood, sampled in a trial of the OX40 agonist ivuxolimab. The receptor set was obtained from an adult with an advanced solid tumor such as melanoma, head and neck, liver or kidney cancer.

This clone was counted only a few times. The chain is built from TRBV13 and TRBJ2-5; tentatively, D is TRBD1 (7 bases). This CDR3 region has 15 residues. Trimming removed 5 bases from V and 5 bases from J, with 18 bases in between. Looked up from germline, CDR1 is PRHDT and CDR2 is FYEKMQ (reference sequence). The DNA for the CDR3 is TGTGCCAGCAGCCGAGGGGGCTTCGGAGGGGAGACCCAGTACTTC. Encoded protein: CASSRGGFGGETQYF.

The chain combines TRBV11-1 with TRBJ2-2; 7 nucleotides match TRBD1. CDR3 size: 13 residues. J gave up 5 bases and V 9 bases, and 6 bases lay outside the gene matches. Germline V lookup: CDR1 SGHAT, CDR2 FQDESV (reference sequence). The CDR3 nucleotides read TGTGCCAGTAGACAGGGTAGGACCGGGGAGCTGTTTTTT. The encoded protein is CASRQGRTGELFF.

This clone was found a few times. V gene TRBV18 combines with J gene TRBJ2-2; the D is unclear. The CDR3 has 15 residues. Germline V gives CDR1 KGHSH, CDR2 LQKENI. Trimming pared 1 base from V and 0 bases from J, leaving 6 bases between. The chain's CDR3 is CASSPLPSNTGELFF. CDR3 nucleotide sequence: TGTGCCAGCTCACCACTGCCTTCGAACACCGGGGAGCTGTTTTTT.

The gene calls are TRBV5-4 and TRBJ1-3; the D gene is possibly TRBD1 (5 bases). Trimming stripped 6 bases from V and 0 bases from J, with 13 bases between. There are 15 residues in the CDR3. CDR1 SGHNT and CDR2 YYREEE come from the germline V gene (reference sequence). The CDR3 nucleotides read TGTGCCAGCACCTGGGGGAGCGTCTCTGGAAACACCATATATTTT. As protein: CASTWGSVSGNTIYF.

V is TRBV30 and J is TRBJ1-2; D is possibly TRBD1 (6 bases). Trimming removed 7 bases at V and 2 bases at J, with 14 bases between. The CDR3 sequence is 13 residues long. Germline assignment: CDR1 GTSNPN and CDR2 SVGIG (reference sequence). CDR3 amino acids: CAFRGRGNYGYTF. In nucleotides, the CDR3 is TGTGCCTTTCGGGGGCGTGGAAACTATGGCTACACCTTC.

This clone was seen more than once but under ten times. The chain combines TRBV6-1 with TRBJ1-4, with 9 bases aligning to TRBD1. Germline V lookup: CDR1 MNHNS, CDR2 SASEGT. The CDR3 loop spans 14 amino acids. Trimming at V came to 4 bases and at J to 5 bases, leaving 2 bases not matched to a gene. CDR3 sequence (DNA): TGTGCCAGCAGTGCGGGACAGGGCAATGAAAAACTGTTTTTT. It encodes CASSAGQGNEKLFF.

The chain couples TRBV7-8 to TRBJ2-4; 10 bases match TRBD2. V was clipped by 5 bases and J by 4 bases; unmatched bases: 2. CDR1 and CDR2 (germline): SGHVS, FQNEAQ. This CDR3 is 14 amino acids long. The CDR3 here is CASSPAGGKNIQYF. As DNA, the CDR3 is TGTGCCAGCAGCCCAGCGGGAGGGAAAAACATTCAGTACTTC.

The chain employs TRBV28 and TRBJ1-1; weak D call: TRBD1 (5 bases). CDR1 and CDR2 from the germline V gene are MDHEN and SYDVKM. The CDR3 is 15 residues long. Trimming pared 5 bases from V and 4 bases from J, leaving 17 bases between. CDR3 nucleotides: TGTGCCAGCAGTATAGATAGGGGCGCGGGCACTGAAGCTTTCTTT. Translating it yields CASSIDRGAGTEAFF. Full variable domain (outside the CDR3, taken from reference TRBV28 and TRBJ1-1): DVKVTQSSRYLVKRTGEKVFLECVQDMDHENMFWYRQDPGLGLRLIYFSYDVKMKEKGDIPEGYSVSREKKERFSLILESASTNQTSMYLCASSIDRGAGTEAFFGQGTRLTVV.